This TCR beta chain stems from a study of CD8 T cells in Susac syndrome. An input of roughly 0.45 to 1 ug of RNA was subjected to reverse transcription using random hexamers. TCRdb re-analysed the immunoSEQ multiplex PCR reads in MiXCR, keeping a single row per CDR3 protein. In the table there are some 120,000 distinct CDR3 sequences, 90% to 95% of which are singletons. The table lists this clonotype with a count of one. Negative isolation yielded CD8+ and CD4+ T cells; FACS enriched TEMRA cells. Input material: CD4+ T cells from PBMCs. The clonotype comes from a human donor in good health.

The CDR3 loop reads CASSGGSGYTF. The CDR3 DNA reads as TGTGCCAGCAGCGGAGGCAGTGGCTACACCTTC. This chain connects TRBV3-1 to TRBJ1-2, with D unresolved. The CDR3 covers 11 residues. V was cut by 5 bases and J by 7 bases, with 8 bases left in between. Germline CDR1 reads LGHDT; CDR2 reads YNNKEL (reference sequence). The whole variable domain, filled in from reference TRBV3-1 and TRBJ1-2, reads DTAVSQTPKYLVTQMGNDKSIKCEQNLGHDTMYWYKQDSKKFLKIMFSYNNKELIINETVPNRFSPKSPDKAHLNLHINSLELGDSAVYFCASSGGSGYTFGSGTRLTVV.